The rows below give T cell receptor beta chains drawn from one sample of a study of CD8 T cells in ankylosing spondylitis. Each CDR3 protein is one row after TCRdb ran MiXCR on the 5' RACE reads. The repertoire holds some 130,000 distinct CDR3 sequences, about 7% seen once, with around 12% in the top ten. Sequenced: blood, either unsorted or a sorted T cell fraction (not recorded which). Receptors were obtained from a female donor with ankylosing spondylitis or in good health (not recorded which). The CDR3 runs from the conserved cysteine through the conserved F or W. A D gene is named only where the DNA matches it firmly. Clone size appears in some rows only: once, few, many, or a class for an expanded clone.

clone_size: many; v_call: TRBV3-1; d_call: TRBD2; j_call: TRBJ2-1; cdr3_aa: CASTPTSGASEQFF; cdr3_nt: TGTGCCAGCACCCCGACTAGCGGGGCGTCTGAGCAGTTCTTC
clone_size: many; v_call: TRBV5-1; d_call: NA; j_call: TRBJ1-1; cdr3_aa: CASSWTSNTEAFF; cdr3_nt: TGCGCCAGCAGCTGGACATCGAACACTGAAGCTTTCTTT
clone_size: NA; v_call: TRBV12-3/TRBV12-4; d_call: NA; j_call: TRBJ1-4; cdr3_aa: CASSFGGSDEKLFF; cdr3_nt: TGTGCCAGCAGTTTTGGAGGGTCTGATGAAAAACTGTTTTTT
clone_size: NA; v_call: TRBV15; d_call: NA; j_call: TRBJ2-3; cdr3_aa: CATSRGSGADTQYF; cdr3_nt: TGTGCCACCAGCAGAGGTTCGGGGGCAGATACGCAGTATTTT
clone_size: NA; v_call: TRBV12-3/TRBV12-4; d_call: NA; j_call: TRBJ1-1; cdr3_aa: CASSSQVEAFF; cdr3_nt: TGTGCCAGCAGTTCACAGGTTGAAGCTTTCTTT
clone_size: many; v_call: TRBV25-1; d_call: NA; j_call: TRBJ1-1; cdr3_aa: CASKPGKANTEAFF; cdr3_nt: TGTGCCAGCAAGCCGGGAAAGGCGAACACTGAAGCTTTCTTT
clone_size: many; v_call: TRBV7-2; d_call: NA; j_call: TRBJ2-1; cdr3_aa: CASSPSASSLNEQFF; cdr3_nt: TGTGCCAGCAGCCCGTCAGCGAGTTCGTTAAATGAGCAGTTCTTC
clone_size: many; v_call: TRBV20-1; d_call: NA; j_call: TRBJ2-5; cdr3_aa: CSAPQAGNQETQYF; cdr3_nt: TGCAGTGCTCCCCAGGCGGGGAACCAAGAGACCCAGTACTTC
clone_size: many; v_call: TRBV5-1; d_call: NA; j_call: TRBJ2-2; cdr3_aa: CASSLVWETGELFF; cdr3_nt: TGCGCCAGCAGCTTGGTGTGGGAGACCGGGGAGCTGTTTTTT
clone_size: many; v_call: TRBV3-1; d_call: NA; j_call: TRBJ1-6; cdr3_aa: CASSQATGGYSPLHF; cdr3_nt: TGTGCCAGCAGCCAAGCCACCGGCGGTTATTCACCCCTCCACTTT
clone_size: few; v_call: TRBV28; d_call: NA; j_call: TRBJ2-5; cdr3_aa: CASSLGQGGETQYF; cdr3_nt: TGTGCCAGCAGTTTAGGGCAGGGTGGGGAGACCCAGTACTTC
clone_size: many; v_call: TRBV25-1; d_call: TRBD2; j_call: TRBJ2-1; cdr3_aa: CASSVSSGGFRTF; cdr3_nt: TGTGCCAGCAGTGTCTCTAGCGGGGGGTTTAGGACCTTC
clone_size: many; v_call: TRBV6-1; d_call: NA; j_call: TRBJ1-2; cdr3_aa: CASSPGEGRPDYGYTF; cdr3_nt: TGTGCCAGCAGTCCCGGGGAGGGCAGGCCCGACTATGGCTACACCTTC
clone_size: many; v_call: TRBV12-3/TRBV12-4; d_call: NA; j_call: TRBJ1-5; cdr3_aa: CASSLFRADNQPQHF; cdr3_nt: TGTGCCAGCAGTTTATTCAGGGCTGACAATCAGCCCCAGCATTTT
clone_size: many; v_call: TRBV20-1; d_call: TRBD2; j_call: TRBJ2-5; cdr3_aa: CSANKLASGETQYF; cdr3_nt: TGCAGTGCTAACAAGCTCGCTAGCGGGGAGACCCAGTACTTC
clone_size: few; v_call: TRBV7-2; d_call: NA; j_call: TRBJ2-2; cdr3_aa: CASSLVGGASHTGELFF; cdr3_nt: TGTGCCAGCAGCTTAGTTGGGGGCGCGAGTCACACCGGGGAGCTGTTTTTT
clone_size: many; v_call: TRBV6-1; d_call: TRBD1; j_call: TRBJ1-3; cdr3_aa: CASRRDSISGNTIYF; cdr3_nt: TGTGCCAGCAGACGGGACAGCATCTCTGGAAACACCATATATTTT
clone_size: NA; v_call: TRBV11-3; d_call: TRBD1; j_call: TRBJ1-2; cdr3_aa: CASSLVVRDSIDGYTF; cdr3_nt: TGTGCCAGCAGCTTAGTTGTTCGGGACAGTATCGATGGCTACACCTTC
clone_size: many; v_call: TRBV20-1; d_call: NA; j_call: TRBJ1-2; cdr3_aa: CSASLGGDYGYTF; cdr3_nt: TGCAGTGCTAGTCTGGGTGGGGACTATGGCTACACCTTC
clone_size: many; v_call: TRBV20-1; d_call: TRBD1; j_call: TRBJ1-2; cdr3_aa: CSARGGQGIGTYGYTF; cdr3_nt: TGCAGTGCTAGAGGCGGACAGGGGATTGGTACCTATGGCTACACCTTC
clone_size: many; v_call: TRBV6-6; d_call: NA; j_call: TRBJ1-2; cdr3_aa: CASSYMSGDGYTF; cdr3_nt: TGTGCCAGCAGTTACATGTCAGGAGATGGCTACACCTTC
clone_size: many; v_call: TRBV9; d_call: TRBD2; j_call: TRBJ2-3; cdr3_aa: CASSQSGGKGTQYF; cdr3_nt: TGTGCCAGCAGCCAAAGCGGGGGTAAGGGTACGCAGTATTTT
clone_size: NA; v_call: TRBV7-2; d_call: NA; j_call: TRBJ1-3; cdr3_aa: CASSSGGRAGNTIYF; cdr3_nt: TGTGCCAGCAGCTCGGGGGGGCGGGCTGGAAACACCATATATTTT
clone_size: NA; v_call: TRBV29-1; d_call: TRBD2; j_call: TRBJ2-1; cdr3_aa: CSVNVAGGPHEQFF; cdr3_nt: TGCAGCGTAAACGTAGCGGGGGGGCCCCATGAGCAGTTCTTC
clone_size: many; v_call: TRBV5-5; d_call: NA; j_call: TRBJ2-1; cdr3_aa: CASSNPSYNEQFF; cdr3_nt: TGTGCCAGCAGCAACCCGTCCTACAATGAGCAGTTCTTC
clone_size: many; v_call: TRBV4-2; d_call: TRBD2; j_call: TRBJ2-3; cdr3_aa: CASRTSGPREDTQYF; cdr3_nt: TGTGCCAGCAGAACTAGCGGGCCTAGGGAAGATACGCAGTATTTT
clone_size: NA; v_call: TRBV11-2; d_call: TRBD1; j_call: TRBJ1-1; cdr3_aa: CASSLGGLGGNWNTEAFF; cdr3_nt: TGTGCCAGCAGCTTAGGAGGTTTAGGGGGCAATTGGAACACTGAAGCTTTCTTT
clone_size: many; v_call: TRBV5-1; d_call: NA; j_call: TRBJ2-2; cdr3_aa: CASSSGLEKTGELFF; cdr3_nt: TGCGCCAGCAGCTCGGGGCTAGAGAAAACCGGGGAGCTGTTTTTT
clone_size: few; v_call: TRBV2; d_call: NA; j_call: TRBJ2-7; cdr3_aa: CASSDGRSPYEQYF; cdr3_nt: TGTGCCAGCAGTGATGGGAGGTCCCCCTACGAGCAGTACTTC
clone_size: many; v_call: TRBV5-1; d_call: TRBD1; j_call: TRBJ2-1; cdr3_aa: CASSPSWTGYNEQFF; cdr3_nt: TGCGCCAGCAGCCCTAGCTGGACAGGGTACAATGAGCAGTTCTTC
clone_size: many; v_call: TRBV27; d_call: NA; j_call: TRBJ1-2; cdr3_aa: CASSPSGEGYTF; cdr3_nt: TGTGCCAGCAGTCCATCCGGGGAAGGCTACACCTTC
clone_size: many; v_call: TRBV5-1; d_call: NA; j_call: TRBJ2-2; cdr3_aa: CASSLVAEFTGELFF; cdr3_nt: TGCGCCAGCAGCTTGGTGGCGGAATTCACCGGGGAGCTGTTTTTT
clone_size: NA; v_call: TRBV6-1; d_call: NA; j_call: TRBJ1-4; cdr3_aa: CASSPEAGLEKLFF; cdr3_nt: TGTGCCAGCAGCCCTGAGGCAGGCCTTGAAAAACTGTTTTTT
clone_size: medium-sized; v_call: TRBV29-1; d_call: TRBD2; j_call: TRBJ2-1; cdr3_aa: CSVERLSGGVNEQFF; cdr3_nt: TGCAGCGTTGAAAGGCTAAGCGGGGGGGTAAATGAGCAGTTCTTC
clone_size: few; v_call: TRBV2; d_call: TRBD2; j_call: TRBJ2-7; cdr3_aa: CASSVTDSGGTYEQYF; cdr3_nt: TGTGCCAGCAGTGTTACAGATAGCGGGGGAACCTACGAGCAGTACTTC
clone_size: many; v_call: TRBV15; d_call: NA; j_call: TRBJ1-4; cdr3_aa: CATSVTGTFNEKLFF; cdr3_nt: TGTGCCACCAGCGTGACCGGGACGTTTAATGAAAAACTGTTTTTT
clone_size: many; v_call: TRBV20-1; d_call: TRBD2; j_call: TRBJ2-1; cdr3_aa: CSATPLAGRNEQFF; cdr3_nt: TGCAGTGCTACTCCTCTAGCGGGGCGCAATGAGCAGTTCTTC
clone_size: NA; v_call: TRBV28; d_call: NA; j_call: TRBJ2-5; cdr3_aa: CASSPRHGETQYF; cdr3_nt: TGTGCCAGCAGCCCCCGGCACGGGGAGACCCAGTACTTC
clone_size: many; v_call: TRBV7-9; d_call: NA; j_call: TRBJ1-3; cdr3_aa: CASSLEGEYTIYF; cdr3_nt: TGTGCCAGCAGCTTAGAGGGGGAGTACACCATATATTTT
clone_size: NA; v_call: TRBV3-1; d_call: TRBD2; j_call: TRBJ2-1; cdr3_aa: CACTQSGLAGGSYNEQFF; cdr3_nt: TGTGCCTGCACCCAATCGGGACTAGCGGGGGGAAGCTACAATGAGCAGTTCTTC
clone_size: many; v_call: TRBV6-1; d_call: NA; j_call: TRBJ2-7; cdr3_aa: CASTNSGAKSGQYF; cdr3_nt: TGTGCCAGCACGAACTCCGGGGCAAAGTCAGGGCAGTACTTC
clone_size: many; v_call: TRBV15; d_call: NA; j_call: TRBJ2-3; cdr3_aa: CATSRDTGGATDTQYF; cdr3_nt: TGTGCCACCAGCAGAGATACGGGCGGGGCGACAGATACGCAGTATTTT
clone_size: many; v_call: TRBV5-1; d_call: NA; j_call: TRBJ1-6; cdr3_aa: CASSLEPSYNSPLHF; cdr3_nt: TGCGCCAGCAGCTTGGAACCGAGCTATAATTCACCCCTCCACTTT
clone_size: many; v_call: TRBV20-1; d_call: TRBD1; j_call: TRBJ1-1; cdr3_aa: CSAAGTGGPEAFF; cdr3_nt: TGCAGTGCTGCCGGGACAGGGGGCCCTGAAGCTTTCTTT
clone_size: many; v_call: TRBV14; d_call: NA; j_call: TRBJ2-2; cdr3_aa: CASSGPNTGELFF; cdr3_nt: TGTGCCAGCAGTGGTCCGAACACCGGGGAGCTGTTTTTT
clone_size: many; v_call: TRBV5-1; d_call: NA; j_call: TRBJ2-3; cdr3_aa: CASRRGADTQYF; cdr3_nt: TGCGCCAGTCGAAGAGGGGCAGATACGCAGTATTTT
clone_size: NA; v_call: TRBV11-2; d_call: NA; j_call: TRBJ1-1; cdr3_aa: CASSPRGGFIEAFF; cdr3_nt: TGTGCCAGCAGCCCCCGTGGCGGTTTTATTGAAGCTTTCTTT
clone_size: many; v_call: TRBV5-6; d_call: NA; j_call: TRBJ2-4; cdr3_aa: CASSLGGAPKNIQYF; cdr3_nt: TGTGCCAGCAGTTTGGGGGGGGCCCCCAAAAACATTCAGTACTTC
clone_size: many; v_call: TRBV12-3/TRBV12-4; d_call: NA; j_call: TRBJ1-2; cdr3_aa: CASTPSGRQNYGYTF; cdr3_nt: TGTGCCAGCACCCCTTCGGGCCGACAGAACTATGGCTACACCTTC
clone_size: few; v_call: TRBV7-9; d_call: TRBD1; j_call: TRBJ1-2; cdr3_aa: CASSLTDQGGDGYTF; cdr3_nt: TGTGCCAGCAGCTTAACTGACCAGGGGGGCGATGGCTACACCTTC
clone_size: many; v_call: TRBV5-1; d_call: NA; j_call: TRBJ2-7; cdr3_aa: CASSLWGGSSYEQYF; cdr3_nt: TGCGCCAGCAGCTTGTGGGGCGGAAGTTCCTACGAGCAGTACTTC
clone_size: few; v_call: TRBV5-5; d_call: TRBD1; j_call: TRBJ2-2; cdr3_aa: CASSQKTGTNTGELFF; cdr3_nt: TGTGCCAGCAGTCAAAAGACAGGGACGAACACCGGGGAGCTGTTTTTT
clone_size: many; v_call: TRBV5-1; d_call: TRBD1; j_call: TRBJ2-7; cdr3_aa: CASSWDRAYEQYF; cdr3_nt: TGCGCCAGCAGCTGGGACAGAGCATACGAGCAGTACTTC
clone_size: many; v_call: TRBV6-1; d_call: NA; j_call: TRBJ1-1; cdr3_aa: CASSPPPGHHTEAFF; cdr3_nt: TGTGCCAGCAGCCCTCCCCCCGGACACCACACTGAAGCTTTCTTT
clone_size: many; v_call: TRBV6-2/TRBV6-3; d_call: NA; j_call: TRBJ1-1; cdr3_aa: CASKNGPRGTEAFF; cdr3_nt: TGTGCCAGCAAAAACGGCCCCCGAGGCACTGAAGCTTTCTTT
clone_size: many; v_call: TRBV7-8; d_call: NA; j_call: TRBJ2-1; cdr3_aa: CASSLPRGTGVYTHREQFF; cdr3_nt: TGTGCCAGCAGCTTACCCCGAGGGACTGGGGTCTACACACACCGTGAGCAGTTCTTC
clone_size: NA; v_call: TRBV30; d_call: NA; j_call: TRBJ1-3; cdr3_aa: CAWRPGNTIYF; cdr3_nt: TGTGCCTGGAGGCCCGGAAACACCATATATTTT
clone_size: many; v_call: TRBV20-1; d_call: TRBD2; j_call: TRBJ2-1; cdr3_aa: CSAQLAGGLNEQFF; cdr3_nt: TGCAGTGCTCAACTAGCGGGGGGGCTCAATGAGCAGTTCTTC
clone_size: many; v_call: TRBV9; d_call: NA; j_call: TRBJ2-2; cdr3_aa: CASERSSIRGELFF; cdr3_nt: TGTGCCAGCGAAAGGTCCAGTATACGGGGGGAGCTGTTTTTT
clone_size: NA; v_call: TRBV29-1; d_call: TRBD1; j_call: TRBJ2-1; cdr3_aa: CSVDLGQVKNEQFF; cdr3_nt: TGCAGCGTTGATTTGGGACAGGTTAAAAATGAGCAGTTCTTC